This T cell receptor (beta chain) was captured by sequencing in a study of identical twins. TCRdb independently ran MiXCR on the 5' RACE reads; one entry per CDR3 protein. The sample consists of some 500,000 distinct CDR3 sequences, around a tenth of them appearing once. CDR1 LGHNA and CDR2 YNFKEQ come from the germline V gene. The junction had 9 bases not matched to a gene; V was cut back by 5 bases and J by 7 bases. The CDR3 loop spans 16 amino acids. This clonotype occurred a few times. These data were also filed under a second study, of yellow fever vaccine responses in identical twins.

The sequenced material came from PBMCs. This clonotype was obtained from a woman in her late teens or twenties in good health. The rearrangement joins TRBV4-2 to TRBJ2-1; TRBD1 matches 12 bases. In DNA, the CDR3 is TGTGCCAGCAGCGAGACCGGGACAGGGGGCGTGAATGAGCAGTTCTTC. Protein: CASSETGTGGVNEQFF.